A selection of T cell receptor beta chains follows, all from one sample in a study of cytomegalovirus exposure and HLA in healthy donors. The table came from immunoSEQ multiplex PCR; TCRdb's copy has only in-frame clones and leaves some out. The repertoire includes fewer than 200,000 clones, 9.5% of them detected once, and 1% to 1.5% sits in the top ten. The sequenced material came from PBMCs. All receptors come from a woman aged 25 to 45 in good health and CMV-seropositive. The CDR3 runs from the conserved cysteine through the conserved F or W. D genes are given only for firm matches. For some rows the clone size is stated as once, few or many, or as a class when expanded; others skip it.

clone size	D gene	V gene	J gene	CDR3 protein	CDR3 DNA
.	.	TRBV2	TRBJ1-1	CASLGGRGAFF	TGTGCCAGCTTGGGGGGGCGCGGCGCTTTCTTT
few	.	TRBV4-1	TRBJ2-7	CASSQEDGVYEQYF	TGCGCCAGCAGCCAAGAGGACGGGGTCTACGAGCAGTACTTC
few	.	TRBV6-1	TRBJ1-5	CASSEAAKGGDQPQHF	TGTGCCAGCAGTGAAGCTGCGAAGGGGGGGGATCAGCCCCAGCATTTT
.	TRBD1	TRBV25-1	TRBJ2-1	CASRRGQGAYEQFF	TGTGCCAGCAGGAGGGGACAGGGGGCTTATGAGCAGTTCTTC
few	.	TRBV18	TRBJ1-5	CASSRDTNQPQHF	TGTGCCAGCTCACGAGACACTAATCAGCCCCAGCATTTT
.	.	TRBV11-2	TRBJ2-1	CASSLVSGRGEQFF	TGTGCCAGCAGCTTAGTTTCTGGGAGGGGGGAGCAGTTCTTC
.	.	TRBV19	TRBJ1-5	CASSQNGGIGQPQHF	TGTGCCAGTAGCCAAAACGGGGGAATTGGGCAGCCCCAGCATTTT
.	TRBD2	TRBV2	TRBJ2-5	CASTTSGTETQYF	TGTGCCAGCACCACTAGCGGGACGGAGACCCAGTACTTC
.	TRBD2	TRBV5-6	TRBJ2-1	CASSSAGGTDGGREQFF	TGTGCCAGCAGCTCCGCGGGAGGGACAGATGGGGGCAGGGAGCAGTTCTTC
few	TRBD2	TRBV19	TRBJ2-1	CASSRGLAGVFDEQFF	TGTGCCAGTAGTAGGGGACTAGCGGGAGTTTTCGATGAGCAGTTCTTC
few	TRBD2	TRBV7-8	TRBJ2-3	CASSSTSGRVTDTQYF	TGTGCCAGCAGCTCGACTAGCGGGAGGGTCACAGATACGCAGTATTTT
.	.	TRBV9	TRBJ2-3	CASSVVGGTFTDTQYF	TGTGCCAGCAGCGTAGTGGGCGGGACTTTCACAGATACGCAGTATTTT
few	TRBD2	TRBV5-1	TRBJ2-7	CASSLAGGSYEQYF	TGCGCCAGCAGCTTGGCGGGAGGGTCCTACGAGCAGTACTTC
few	.	TRBV4-2	TRBJ1-1	CASSQDLRGREAFF	TGTGCCAGCAGCCAAGATCTTAGGGGAAGGGAAGCTTTCTTT
.	TRBD2	TRBV5-1	TRBJ2-3	CASSFTSGRYVDTQYF	TGCGCCAGCAGCTTTACTAGCGGGAGATATGTGGATACGCAGTATTTT
few	TRBD1	TRBV18	TRBJ1-2	CASSPPNGGQIPYGYTF	TGTGCCAGCTCACCACCGAACGGGGGACAGATACCATATGGCTACACCTTC
few	.	TRBV6-5	TRBJ2-2	CASSYSAGLNTGELFF	TGTGCCAGCAGTTACTCCGCAGGGCTAAACACCGGGGAGCTGTTTTTT
few	TRBD2	TRBV5-1	TRBJ2-1	CASSLRTSGNNEQFF	TGCGCCAGCAGCTTGCGGACTAGCGGGAACAATGAGCAGTTCTTC
.	.	TRBV6-1	TRBJ2-6	CASSGAPGYPGANVLTF	TGTGCCAGCAGTGGAGCGCCGGGGTATCCTGGGGCCAACGTCCTGACTTTC
.	.	TRBV9	TRBJ2-7	CASSWGLLGTYEQYF	TGTGCCAGCAGCTGGGGACTTTTAGGTACCTACGAGCAGTACTTC
.	.	TRBV2	TRBJ1-1	CASSPSGGIEAFF	TGTGCCAGCAGCCCCTCGGGAGGCATTGAAGCTTTCTTT
.	TRBD2	TRBV7-9	TRBJ2-2	CASIPGLARGAGELFF	TGTGCCAGCATCCCGGGACTAGCGCGAGGGGCCGGGGAGCTGTTTTTT
few	TRBD1	TRBV5-6	TRBJ2-2	CASSFTWDRGRVGELFF	TGTGCCAGCAGCTTCACCTGGGACAGGGGGCGTGTCGGGGAGCTGTTTTTT
.	.	TRBV11-2	TRBJ1-4	CASSLYSPNEKLFF	TGTGCCAGCAGCTTATACAGTCCTAATGAAAAACTGTTTTTT
.	TRBD1	TRBV9	TRBJ1-4	CASSVGTGVPEDEKLFF	TGTGCCAGCAGCGTGGGGACAGGGGTCCCTGAGGATGAAAAACTGTTTTTT
few	.	TRBV10-3	TRBJ2-7	CAIRDSPYEQYF	TGTGCCATCAGGGACAGCCCCTACGAGCAGTACTTC
.	.	TRBV11-2	TRBJ2-7	CASSLTVYEQYF	TGTGCCAGCAGCTTAACGGTCTACGAGCAGTACTTC
few	TRBD2	TRBV7-2	TRBJ2-1	CASSTQLASVKNEQFF	TGTGCCAGCAGCACCCAACTAGCGTCAGTCAAGAATGAGCAGTTCTTC
.	TRBD1	TRBV2	TRBJ1-1	CASRSTGDTEAFF	TGTGCCAGCAGGTCGACAGGGGACACTGAAGCTTTCTTT
few	.	TRBV27	TRBJ1-5	CASNRGGRGANQPQHF	TGTGCCAGCAACCGGGGGGGCCGGGGGGCTAATCAGCCCCAGCATTTT
.	TRBD1	TRBV6-5	TRBJ1-2	CASSWSTGVGYTF	TGTGCCAGCAGTTGGAGCACAGGGGTTGGCTACACCTTC
once	TRBD1	TRBV9	TRBJ1-2	CASTQGVGQNGYTF	TGTGCCAGCACCCAGGGGGTGGGACAGAATGGCTACACCTTC
.	.	TRBV7-3	TRBJ2-3	CASSFVATDTQYF	TGTGCCAGCAGCTTCGTAGCGACAGATACGCAGTATTTT
.	.	TRBV5-4	TRBJ2-1	CASSNPGSSYNEQFF	TGTGCCAGCAGCAATCCAGGTAGCTCCTACAATGAGCAGTTCTTC
many	TRBD1	TRBV2	TRBJ1-2	CAEGQGLGYTF	TGTGCCGAAGGACAGGGGCTTGGCTACACCTTC
few	TRBD2	TRBV5-1	TRBJ2-3	CASSRGTSGTGDTQYF	TGCGCCAGCAGCCGTGGGACTAGCGGGACGGGGGATACGCAGTATTTT
.	.	TRBV30	TRBJ2-7	CAWSMKRHPYEQYF	TGTGCCTGGAGTATGAAAAGACACCCCTACGAGCAGTACTTC
few	TRBD1	TRBV2	TRBJ2-7	CASSPTSTGAGEQYF	TGTGCCAGCAGTCCTACCTCGACAGGGGCCGGCGAGCAGTACTTC
.	TRBD2	TRBV9	TRBJ2-3	CASSSTSGRGDTQYF	TGTGCCAGCAGCTCCACTAGCGGGAGGGGAGATACGCAGTATTTT
few	.	TRBV5-4	TRBJ2-3	CASSPGGSIDTQYF	TGTGCCAGCAGCCCCGGGGGTAGCATCGATACGCAGTATTTT
few	TRBD1	TRBV10-1	TRBJ2-3	CASSPGQVPDTQYF	TGCGCCAGCAGCCCGGGACAGGTACCAGATACGCAGTATTTT